This T cell receptor beta chain was observed in a study of blood T cell repertoires in COVID-19. Source study methods: Reference gene primer amplification gave estimated nucleated cell counts. TCRdb's copy holds only in-frame clones and misses some; the assay was immunoSEQ multiplex PCR. V, J and clone size derive from that table, while D and trimming were established from the DNA sequence. The data show about 140,000 clones, roughly 84% seen once. Germline V gives CDR1 SGHRS, CDR2 YFSETQ. This CDR3 is built from 15 residues. V was pared by 2 bases and J by 3 bases, with 15 bases between. Source material: PBMCs or T cells enriched from blood (not recorded which). The chain uses TRBV5-1 and TRBJ2-7, with D possibly being TRBD1 (7 bases). This sequence was found in a man aged 40-49 years with acute COVID-19. As DNA, the CDR3 is TGCGCCAGCAGCTTTGGAGGGGGCGATGACTACGAGCAGTACTTC. It is translated as CASSFGGGDDYEQYF.